The entry below gives a single TCR beta chain sequence along with its context. These data are taken from a study of patients and donors after allogeneic stem cell transplantation. The germline gives CDR1 DFQATT, CDR2 SNEGSKA (reference sequence). This CDR3 has 14 residues. V lost 5 bases to trimming and J lost 2 bases, with 15 bases between them. TCRdb reprocessed the RT-PCR reads via MiXCR and lists one record per CDR3 protein. The sample contains about 76,000 distinct CDR3 sequences, 26% of which appear only once. The receptor was isolated from a human donor who was either an allogeneic HSCT recipient or a stem cell or donor lymphocyte infusion donor (not recorded which). It is not recorded whose cells these are; they may come from a transplant donor. Input material: blood, either unsorted or a sorted T cell fraction (not recorded which). The V and J genes are TRBV20-1 and TRBJ1-1; perhaps TRBD1 as D (5 bases). The CDR3 nucleotides are TGCAGTGCTGGCCAGGGACCACGAAACACTGAAGCTTTCTTT. Residues: CSAGQGPRNTEAFF.